Listed below are T cell receptor beta chains from one sample, sequenced in a study of blood T cells in healthy people across ages. TCRdb recomputed calls from the 5' RACE reads with MiXCR, one row per CDR3 protein. This repertoire shows some 940,000 distinct CDR3 sequences, under 35% found once; its top ten account for 9.5% to 13%. These data were also filed under a second study, of T cells of mothers and their children.

Specimen: blood. All receptors derive from a middle-aged woman in good health. The CDR3 runs from the conserved cysteine through the conserved F or W. A D gene is named only where the DNA matches it firmly. Some rows have no size entry. The others give once, few or many, or a class for an expanded clone.

size: .
J: TRBJ1-1
V: TRBV28
D: .
CDR3: CASSLGAKDTEAFF
DNA: TGTGCCAGCAGTTTGGGGGCAAAGGACACTGAAGCTTTCTTT

size: .
J: TRBJ2-3
V: TRBV6-4
D: .
CDR3: CASSVPGPEGADTQYF
DNA: TGTGCCAGCAGTGTTCCCGGACCTGAAGGCGCAGATACGCAGTATTTT

size: once
J: TRBJ1-3
V: TRBV3-1
D: .
CDR3: CASSRTWGQSGNTIYF
DNA: TGTGCCAGCAGCCGAACTTGGGGGCAGTCTGGAAACACCATATATTTT

size: many
J: TRBJ2-7
V: TRBV21-1
D: .
CDR3: CASPQSGASYEQYF
DNA: TGTGCCAGCCCCCAGTCCGGGGCTTCCTACGAGCAGTACTTC

size: .
J: TRBJ2-5
V: TRBV20-1
D: .
CDR3: CSARYRSVIKEVSQETQYF
DNA: TGCAGTGCTAGATACCGGTCGGTAATAAAGGAAGTGAGCCAAGAGACCCAGTACTTC

size: few
J: TRBJ1-2
V: TRBV20-1
D: .
CDR3: CSAPARGTYGYTF
DNA: TGCAGTGCTCCCGCAAGGGGAACCTATGGCTACACCTTC

size: .
J: TRBJ2-5
V: TRBV27
D: .
CDR3: CASRRSTGIQETQYF
DNA: TGTGCCAGCAGACGAAGCACAGGGATCCAAGAGACTCAGTACTTC

size: .
J: TRBJ1-4
V: TRBV4-3
D: .
CDR3: CASSQDRRGYEKLFF
DNA: TGCGCCAGCAGCCAAGATCGCAGGGGATATGAAAAACTGTTTTTT

size: .
J: TRBJ1-5
V: TRBV28
D: .
CDR3: CASSFARVQHF
DNA: TGTGCCAGCAGTTTCGCCAGGGTCCAGCATTTT

size: .
J: TRBJ2-5
V: TRBV18
D: TRBD1
CDR3: CVSSPQGYMRETQYF
DNA: TGTGTCAGCTCCCCACAGGGGTATATGAGGGAGACCCAGTACTTC

size: many
J: TRBJ1-5
V: TRBV19
D: TRBD1
CDR3: CASSTAPWTGGANSNQPQHF
DNA: TGTGCCAGTAGCACTGCCCCTTGGACAGGGGGCGCGAATAGCAATCAGCCCCAGCATTTT

size: few
J: TRBJ2-3
V: TRBV6-6
D: TRBD2
CDR3: CASSGGRLDTQYF
DNA: TGTGCCAGCTCGGGGGGGCGTTTGGATACGCAGTATTTT

size: few
J: TRBJ2-5
V: TRBV7-2
D: .
CDR3: CASSPQRGFYQETQYF
DNA: TGTGCCAGCAGCCCCCAGAGAGGGTTCTACCAAGAGACCCAGTACTTC

size: .
J: TRBJ2-3
V: TRBV18
D: .
CDR3: CASSPGRAGTDTQYF
DNA: TGTGCCAGCTCACCAGGGCGGGCTGGCACAGATACGCAGTATTTT

size: many
J: TRBJ2-7
V: TRBV28
D: .
CDR3: CASTLRGPTYEQYF
DNA: TGTGCCAGCACCCTCAGGGGTCCTACCTACGAGCAGTACTTC

size: .
J: TRBJ1-1
V: TRBV5-4
D: .
CDR3: CASSDRPTGFLGTEAFF
DNA: TGTGCCAGCAGCGACCGACCAACAGGGTTTCTAGGCACTGAAGCTTTCTTT

size: few
J: TRBJ2-7
V: TRBV7-2
D: .
CDR3: CASSQRAVSYEQYF
DNA: TGTGCCAGCAGCCAAAGGGCCGTCTCCTACGAGCAGTACTTC

size: few
J: TRBJ2-2
V: TRBV7-2
D: .
CDR3: CASSLRGRGDTGELFF
DNA: TGTGCCAGCAGCTTGCGGGGGCGCGGAGACACCGGGGAGCTGTTTTTT

size: .
J: TRBJ2-1
V: TRBV9
D: .
CDR3: CASSGDTAHEQFF
DNA: TGTGCCAGCAGCGGAGATACAGCCCATGAGCAGTTCTTC

size: many
J: TRBJ1-2
V: TRBV29-1
D: TRBD1
CDR3: CSAEVDRLGYGYTF
DNA: TGCAGCGCAGAGGTGGACAGGTTAGGATATGGCTACACCTTC

size: few
J: TRBJ2-3
V: TRBV24-1
D: .
CDR3: CATSDSRARTDTQYF
DNA: TGTGCCACCAGTGATTCCAGGGCGAGGACAGATACGCAGTATTTT

size: many
J: TRBJ1-2
V: TRBV6-5
D: .
CDR3: CASSSPDITANYGYTF
DNA: TGTGCCAGCAGTTCACCCGACATCACTGCTAACTATGGCTACACCTTC

size: few
J: TRBJ1-2
V: TRBV28
D: TRBD1
CDR3: CASSLHRGPNGYTF
DNA: TGTGCCAGCAGTCTCCACAGGGGGCCTAATGGCTACACCTTC

size: .
J: TRBJ2-2
V: TRBV4-1
D: .
CDR3: CASSRQLGHLGAGELFF
DNA: TGCGCCAGCAGCCGGCAACTAGGACATCTTGGAGCCGGGGAGCTGTTTTTT

size: .
J: TRBJ2-3
V: TRBV4-1
D: .
CDR3: CASSQVGPPADTQYF
DNA: TGCGCCAGCAGCCAAGTGGGGCCCCCAGCGGATACGCAGTATTTT

size: many
J: TRBJ2-7
V: TRBV2
D: TRBD1
CDR3: CASRETGADSYEQYF
DNA: TGTGCCAGCAGGGAGACAGGGGCGGACTCCTACGAGCAGTACTTC

size: many
J: TRBJ1-5
V: TRBV7-2
D: .
CDR3: CASSLDNQPQHF
DNA: TGTGCCAGCAGCTTAGATAATCAGCCCCAGCATTTT

size: few
J: TRBJ2-7
V: TRBV5-5
D: .
CDR3: CASGVSDRASYEQYF
DNA: TGTGCATCGGGGGTCTCCGACAGGGCCTCCTACGAGCAGTACTTC

size: .
J: TRBJ2-2
V: TRBV6-1
D: .
CDR3: CASSEALNTRELFF
DNA: TGTGCCAGCAGTGAAGCGTTGAACACCAGGGAGCTGTTTTTT

size: many
J: TRBJ1-2
V: TRBV12-3/TRBV12-4
D: .
CDR3: CASRTIGSLQDGYTF
DNA: TGTGCCAGCAGAACGATAGGGTCCCTCCAGGATGGCTACACCTTC

size: many
J: TRBJ2-3
V: TRBV5-1
D: .
CDR3: CASSLNILTDTQYF
DNA: TGCGCCAGCAGCTTGAATATACTCACAGATACGCAGTATTTT

size: .
J: TRBJ1-1
V: TRBV28
D: .
CDR3: CASRLPGVNEAFF
DNA: TGTGCCAGCAGGCTGCCAGGGGTGAATGAAGCTTTCTTT

size: few
J: TRBJ1-5
V: TRBV4-3
D: .
CDR3: CASSQGLWSNQPQHF
DNA: TGCGCCAGCAGCCAAGGGTTATGGAGCAATCAGCCCCAGCATTTT

size: .
J: TRBJ2-1
V: TRBV4-1
D: TRBD2
CDR3: CASSRDGRDTNEQFF
DNA: TGCGCCAGCAGCCGGGACGGGAGGGACACCAATGAGCAGTTCTTC

size: .
J: TRBJ2-1
V: TRBV5-4
D: TRBD2
CDR3: CASSRPSGGGRDEQFF
DNA: TGTGCCAGCAGCCGGCCTTCCGGGGGGGGCCGGGATGAGCAGTTCTTC

size: .
J: TRBJ2-7
V: TRBV12-3/TRBV12-4
D: TRBD1
CDR3: CASSFRTGLDEQYF
DNA: TGTGCCAGCAGTTTCCGGACAGGGCTGGACGAGCAGTACTTC

size: few
J: TRBJ1-2
V: TRBV20-1
D: .
CDR3: CSARGGYANYGYTF
DNA: TGCAGTGCTAGAGGGGGGTACGCGAACTATGGCTACACCTTC

size: many
J: TRBJ2-1
V: TRBV28
D: .
CDR3: CASSLGLQGDDRDNEQFF
DNA: TGTGCCAGCAGTTTAGGGTTGCAGGGCGACGACCGGGACAATGAGCAGTTCTTC

size: .
J: TRBJ1-5
V: TRBV6-1
D: .
CDR3: CASSEERARRSQPQHF
DNA: TGTGCCAGCAGTGAAGAGAGGGCTCGGAGAAGTCAGCCCCAGCATTTT

size: .
J: TRBJ2-7
V: TRBV12-3/TRBV12-4
D: .
CDR3: CASSNRLGEQYF
DNA: TGTGCCAGCAGTAACCGTTTGGGCGAGCAGTACTTC

size: .
J: TRBJ1-2
V: TRBV14
D: TRBD1
CDR3: CASSPSTTGTYGYTF
DNA: TGTGCCAGCAGCCCATCGACGACAGGGACCTATGGCTACACCTTC

size: .
J: TRBJ1-2
V: TRBV2
D: .
CDR3: CAIGGGYTF
DNA: TGTGCCATCGGGGGTGGCTACACCTTC

size: few
J: TRBJ1-5
V: TRBV12-3/TRBV12-4
D: TRBD1
CDR3: CASSLRFWGQGGDQPQHF
DNA: TGTGCCAGCAGTTTAAGGTTTTGGGGGCAGGGGGGGGATCAGCCCCAGCATTTT

size: .
J: TRBJ1-2
V: TRBV12-3/TRBV12-4
D: .
CDR3: CASSSGRLFYGDTF
DNA: TGTGCCAGCAGTAGTGGCCGCCTTTTCTATGGCGACACCTTT

size: .
J: TRBJ2-2
V: TRBV20-1
D: .
CDR3: CSARPRRGPITGELFF
DNA: TGCAGTGCTAGACCCCGAAGGGGCCCGATCACCGGGGAGCTGTTTTTT